One and the same sample provided the 15 T cell receptor beta chains below, sequenced in a study of pediatric ulcerative colitis. Clones were read by immunoSEQ multiplex PCR, and TCRdb kept only the in-frame ones, dropping some. The table lists some 60,000 clones, over 70% of them singletons. The specimen sequenced was blood. The receptors come from a boy younger than 18 with moderate ulcerative colitis.

This clone appeared once. This chain joins TRBV7-2 and TRBJ2-7; D remains unclear. Trimming took 5 bases from V and 2 from J, leaving 10 bases between them. Germline V lookup: CDR1 SGHTA, CDR2 FQGNSA. The CDR3 is made up of 13 amino acids. In nucleotides, the CDR3 is TGTGCCAGCAGCCTCACCCCCCCCTACGAGCAGTACTTC. This translates into CASSLTPPYEQYF.

The gene calls are TRBV7-9 and TRBJ2-1; D is uncertain. The CDR3 length is 12 residues. The germline V and J ends were trimmed by 5 bases and 5 bases, with 7 bases remaining between them. Looked up from germline, CDR1 is SEHNR and CDR2 is FQNEAQ (reference sequence). The CDR3 reads CASSPLNNEQFF. The CDR3 nucleotides are TGTGCCAGCAGCCCCCTTAACAATGAGCAGTTCTTC.

This rearrangement joins TRBV19 to TRBJ2-3; TRBD1 matches at 7 bases. The germline V gene has CDR1 LNHDA and CDR2 SQIVND (reference sequence). V lost 8 bases to trimming and J lost 4 bases; unmatched junction nucleotides: 12. The CDR3 length is 15 residues. CDR3 in DNA: TGTGCCAGTGCCGCCCGACAGGGAAGGGCAGATACGCAGTATTTT. It codes for CASAARQGRADTQYF.

The rearrangement uses TRBV19 and TRBJ1-1; TRBD1 might be the D (5 bases). The germline gives CDR1 LNHDA, CDR2 SQIVND (reference sequence). Trimming left V 5 bases short and J 0 bases short, with 13 bases between. The CDR3 runs 15 residues. The CDR3 nucleotides read TGTGCCAGTAGTTGGGCAGGGACCATGAACACTGAAGCTTTCTTT. This translates into CASSWAGTMNTEAFF. Using reference TRBV19 and TRBJ1-1 for the parts outside the CDR3, the full variable domain is DGGITQSPKYLFRKEGQNVTLSCEQNLNHDAMYWYRQDPGQGLRLIYYSQIVNDFQKGDIAEGYSVSREKKESFPLTVTSAQKNPTAFYLCASSWAGTMNTEAFFGQGTRLTVV.

The V gene is TRBV9, the J gene TRBJ2-7; TRBD2 matches at 8 bases. V lost 3 bases and J lost 2; bases outside the gene matches: 4. The CDR3 sequence is 14 residues long. CDR1 SGDLS and CDR2 YYNGEE come from the germline V gene. CDR3 sequence: CASSGREVTYEQYF. The CDR3 nucleotides are TGTGCCAGCAGCGGGCGGGAGGTCACCTACGAGCAGTACTTC.

The rearrangement uses TRBV4-2 and TRBJ2-1; 7 bases are a match to TRBD1. Germline trimming cut 0 bases from V and 8 bases from J; bases unmatched to any gene: 7. The CDR3 is 15 residues long. CDR1 LGHNA and CDR2 YNFKEQ come from the germline V gene. CDR3 residues: CASSQDPSQGDEQFF. The CDR3 nucleotides read TGTGCCAGCAGCCAAGATCCGTCCCAGGGGGATGAGCAGTTCTTC.

This sequence joins TRBV7-2 and TRBJ2-1; D is uncertain. CDR3 size: 13 residues. Germline values: CDR1 SGHTA, CDR2 FQGNSA. V was cut by 4 bases and J by 8 bases, with 12 bases left in between. This CDR3 reads CASSSDARDEQFF. The CDR3 DNA reads as TGTGCCAGCAGCTCAGACGCCCGGGATGAGCAGTTCTTC.

This clone was detected only a few times. The rearrangement joins TRBV14 to TRBJ1-1; the D gene is possibly TRBD1 (5 bases). Germline V gene data show CDR1 as SGHDN and CDR2 as FVKESK. V dropped 0 bases and J dropped 1 base, with 12 bases sitting between them. The CDR3 has 16 amino acids. CDR3 DNA sequence: TGTGCCAGCAGCCAAGAATCGGCAGGGTGGAACACTGAAGCTTTCTTT. It codes for CASSQESAGWNTEAFF.

V and J are TRBV5-1 and TRBJ2-3; D gene ambiguous. Germline-derived CDR1 and CDR2 are SGHRS and YFSETQ. V was clipped by 3 bases and J by 1 base, with 12 bases between them. The CDR3 is made up of 15 amino acids. The CDR3: CASSWNAAGTDTQYF. The CDR3 nucleotides read TGCGCCAGCAGCTGGAACGCAGCCGGCACAGATACGCAGTATTTT. Supplemented by reference TRBV5-1 and TRBJ2-3, the full variable domain reads KAGVTQTPRYLIKTRGQQVTLSCSPISGHRSVSWYQQTPGQGLQFLFEYFSETQRNKGNFPGRFSGRQFSNSRSEMNVSTLELGDSALYLCASSWNAAGTDTQYFGPGTRLTVL.

In its sample, this clone was seen a few times. The gene calls are TRBV19 and TRBJ1-1; 7 nucleotides align to TRBD1. Germline CDR1 LNHDA, CDR2 SQIVND (reference sequence). Germline trimming cut 4 bases from V and 2 bases from J; bases unmatched to any gene: 10. This CDR3 comprises 16 residues. The CDR3, as DNA: TGTGCCAGTAGTACTCAATACCGGGACAGTAACACTGAAGCTTTCTTT. It translates to CASSTQYRDSNTEAFF.

The rearrangement joins TRBV5-1 to TRBJ2-1; 8 bases are a match to TRBD2. The junction had 7 bases not matched to a gene; V was cut back by 2 bases and J by 6 bases. CDR3 size: 15 residues. Germline assignment: CDR1 SGHRS and CDR2 YFSETQ. The CDR3 nucleotides read TGCGCCAGCAGCTTACCGACTAGCGTTGCCAATGAGCAGTTCTTC. Translation gives CASSLPTSVANEQFF.

Only one count was recorded for this clone. The chain joins TRBV27 to TRBJ1-1, with unresolved D. The V and J ends lost 0 bases and 8 bases respectively, with 10 bases between them. The CDR3 covers 13 residues. Germline assignment: CDR1 MNHEY and CDR2 SMNVEV (reference sequence). CDR3 bases: TGTGCCAGCAGTTTATCGAAAAATTCCGAAGCTTTCTTT. As protein: CASSLSKNSEAFF.

J is TRBJ2-3 and V is TRBV18; 14 positions agree with TRBD2. CDR3 length equals 16 residues. Germline V gives CDR1 KGHSH, CDR2 LQKENI. Trimming removed 5 bases from V and 0 bases from J; junction bases left unmatched: 1. The CDR3 sequence is CASSRTSGGSTDTQYF. DNA for the CDR3: TGTGCCAGCTCAAGGACTAGCGGGGGGAGCACAGATACGCAGTATTTT.

The chain combines TRBV5-1 with TRBJ2-7, with D tentatively TRBD1 (5 bases). Looked up from germline, CDR1 is SGHRS and CDR2 is YFSETQ. V lost 5 bases to trimming and J lost 2 bases, with 14 bases between them. CDR3 length equals 14 residues. The CDR3 spells CASSVAGPTYEQYF. The CDR3 region has the DNA TGCGCCAGCAGTGTGGCAGGGCCCACCTACGAGCAGTACTTC. Full variable domain (rest looked up from reference TRBV5-1 and TRBJ2-7): KAGVTQTPRYLIKTRGQQVTLSCSPISGHRSVSWYQQTPGQGLQFLFEYFSETQRNKGNFPGRFSGRQFSNSRSEMNVSTLELGDSALYLCASSVAGPTYEQYFGPGTRLTVT.

The chain employs TRBV7-3 and TRBJ2-1; a weak D match, TRBD1 (5 bases). The germline gives CDR1 SGHTA, CDR2 FQGTGA. The CDR3 is 15 residues long. V was cut by 5 bases and J by 9 bases, with 20 bases left in between. The CDR3 loop reads CASSPEGVGISEQFF. CDR3 in DNA: TGTGCCAGCAGCCCAGAAGGGGTTGGCATCAGTGAGCAGTTCTTC.